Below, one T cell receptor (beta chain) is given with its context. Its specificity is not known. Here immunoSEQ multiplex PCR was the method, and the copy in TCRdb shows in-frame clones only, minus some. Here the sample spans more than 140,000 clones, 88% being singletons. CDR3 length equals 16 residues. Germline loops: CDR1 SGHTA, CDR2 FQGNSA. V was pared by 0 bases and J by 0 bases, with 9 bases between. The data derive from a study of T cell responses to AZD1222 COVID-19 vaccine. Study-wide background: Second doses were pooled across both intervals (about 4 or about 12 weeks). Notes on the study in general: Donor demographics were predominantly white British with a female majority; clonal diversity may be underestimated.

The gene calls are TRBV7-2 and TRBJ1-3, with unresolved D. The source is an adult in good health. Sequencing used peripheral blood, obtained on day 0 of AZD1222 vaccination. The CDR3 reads CASSLAIQFSGNTIYF. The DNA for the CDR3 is TGTGCCAGCAGCTTAGCGATCCAGTTCTCTGGAAACACCATATATTTT.